The entry that follows covers one T cell receptor beta chain sequence. The sample belongs to a study of blood T cell repertoires in COVID-19. Here immunoSEQ multiplex PCR was the method, and the copy in TCRdb shows in-frame clones only, minus some. The data contain some 350,000 clones, around 90% of them seen just once; the ten biggest clones take up approximately 3%. CDR3 size: 11 residues. The ends were cut back, 3 bases at V and 9 bases at J, with 6 bases in the middle. The chain couples TRBV12-3 or TRBV12-4 to TRBJ2-1; D is unresolved. The TCR comes from a woman aged 25-40 years with COVID-19, enrolled during active disease. The sequenced material came from peripheral blood. The CDR3 here is CASSFGREQFF. In nucleotides, the CDR3 is TGTGCCAGCAGTTTTGGCCGTGAGCAGTTCTTC.